The clone carrying this T cell receptor beta chain was observed a single time. Its specificity is unknown. It was the approximately 110-subject validation cohort, separate from the roughly 700-subject first cohort, to which the donors belonged. The data belong to a study of cytomegalovirus exposure and HLA in healthy donors. Study at large: A later analysis reported the 130 or so validation repertoires used the same platform as the roughly 670 first-cohort repertoires. Study-level points and caveats: Cytomegalovirus status was reportedly diagnosed by the classifier with high sensitivity and specificity.

The repertoire was sequenced with immunoSEQ multiplex PCR; TCRdb's copy has only in-frame clones and lacks some. The table shows approximately 210,000 clones, with about 86% occurring only once. With V trimmed by 3 bases and J by 3 bases, 6 bases remained unmatched. The CDR3 totals 16 residues. Germline CDR1 reads MNHEY; CDR2 reads SVGAGI. The sequencing sample was made of PBMCs. This TCR was recovered from a woman aged 18-29 years in good health and CMV-seronegative. The rearrangement links TRBV6-5 to TRBJ2-3; 10 bases are a match to TRBD2. The CDR3 is CASSYRGSGRTDTQYF. DNA for the CDR3: TGTGCCAGCAGTTATCGGGGTAGCGGGAGGACAGATACGCAGTATTTT.